Sequencing of this TCR beta chain was carried out in a study of blood T cells in healthy people across ages. Study-wide findings and caveats: In older individuals, TCR beta diversity per million T cells was lower, falling roughly linearly with age.

The use of a sample-barcoded 5' primer and a J-beta primer mix characterized a second PCR of roughly 7 to 11 cycles. Via MiXCR, TCRdb re-called the 5' RACE reads, giving one row per CDR3 protein. The profile shows about 780,000 distinct CDR3 sequences, around 25% of them singletons. Every sample yielded at least 6.5 million isolated PBMCs. Comments on this clonotype: Its specificity is not known.

The CDR3 is made up of 12 amino acids. Unmatched junction bases numbered 3, after V lost 10 bases and J lost 6 bases. Germline values: CDR1 SGDLS, CDR2 YYNGEE. These data also formed part of another study, on T cells of mothers and their children.

The chain recombines TRBV9 with TRBJ2-1; 11 bases line up with TRBD1. The sequenced sample was blood. The receptor was derived from a boy younger than 18 in good health. In DNA, the CDR3 is TGTGCCGGTGGGACAGGGGGCAATGAGCAGTTCTTC. This encodes CAGGTGGNEQFF.